This is a list of T cell receptor beta chains from one sample in a study of control samples from healthy donors and cancer patients. Produced via immunoSEQ multiplex PCR; TCRdb's table is partial and in-frame only. This table holds about 86,000 clones, 85% to 90% found once. Sequenced material: PBMCs. All receptors derive from a woman aged 50 to 60 with colorectal cancer. CDR3s include the opening cysteine and the closing phenylalanine or tryptophan. The order of the fields is J gene, clone size, V gene, D gene, CDR3 protein, CDR3 DNA. D genes are given only for firm matches. Clone size appears in some rows only: once, few, many, or a class for an expanded clone.

j_call: TRBJ2-2
clone_size: .
v_call: TRBV2
d_call: .
cdr3_aa: CASSERQGEGELFF
cdr3_nt: TGTGCCAGCAGTGAACGGCAGGGCGAGGGGGAGCTGTTTTTT

j_call: TRBJ1-2
clone_size: .
v_call: TRBV2
d_call: TRBD1
cdr3_aa: CASREQGDLGYTF
cdr3_nt: TGTGCCAGCAGGGAACAGGGGGATCTTGGCTACACCTTC

j_call: TRBJ1-3
clone_size: .
v_call: TRBV5-1
d_call: .
cdr3_aa: CASSAQSDTIYF
cdr3_nt: TGCGCCAGCAGTGCCCAGTCTGACACCATATATTTT

j_call: TRBJ2-6
clone_size: .
v_call: TRBV19
d_call: TRBD1
cdr3_aa: CASSATPGTGAGANVLTF
cdr3_nt: TGTGCCAGTAGTGCTACTCCCGGGACAGGGGCCGGGGCCAACGTCCTGACTTTC

j_call: TRBJ2-3
clone_size: .
v_call: TRBV19
d_call: TRBD1
cdr3_aa: CASSIKGGLGSTDTQYF
cdr3_nt: TGTGCCAGTAGTATTAAAGGGGGCCTAGGTAGCACAGATACGCAGTATTTT

j_call: TRBJ2-1
clone_size: .
v_call: TRBV5-1
d_call: TRBD2
cdr3_aa: CASSRLAGVNNEQFF
cdr3_nt: TGCGCCAGCAGCCGACTAGCGGGGGTTAACAATGAGCAGTTCTTC

j_call: TRBJ1-1
clone_size: .
v_call: TRBV20-1
d_call: .
cdr3_aa: CSARMNTEAFF
cdr3_nt: TGCAGTGCAAGAATGAACACTGAAGCTTTCTTT

j_call: TRBJ1-5
clone_size: .
v_call: TRBV7-8
d_call: TRBD1
cdr3_aa: CASSGRTGGSNQPQHF
cdr3_nt: TGTGCCAGCAGCGGAAGGACAGGCGGTAGCAATCAGCCCCAGCATTTT

j_call: TRBJ1-2
clone_size: .
v_call: TRBV7-8
d_call: .
cdr3_aa: CASSFQPGAYNYGYTF
cdr3_nt: TGTGCCAGCAGCTTCCAACCAGGGGCTTATAACTATGGCTACACCTTC

j_call: TRBJ2-1
clone_size: .
v_call: TRBV5-4
d_call: TRBD1
cdr3_aa: CASSLWPGTGEDNEQFF
cdr3_nt: TGTGCCAGCAGCTTGTGGCCCGGGACAGGGGAGGACAATGAGCAGTTCTTC

j_call: TRBJ1-4
clone_size: .
v_call: TRBV2
d_call: .
cdr3_aa: CASRPTLANEKLFF
cdr3_nt: TGTGCCAGCAGGCCAACCCTCGCTAATGAAAAACTGTTTTTT

j_call: TRBJ2-5
clone_size: .
v_call: TRBV18
d_call: .
cdr3_aa: CASSPSGGDTFQETQYF
cdr3_nt: TGTGCCAGCTCACCATCTGGGGGCGACACTTTTCAAGAGACCCAGTACTTC

j_call: TRBJ1-2
clone_size: .
v_call: TRBV18
d_call: .
cdr3_aa: CASSPPGVQDDYTF
cdr3_nt: TGTGCCAGCTCACCACCTGGTGTCCAGGACGACTACACCTTC

j_call: TRBJ2-3
clone_size: few
v_call: TRBV2
d_call: .
cdr3_aa: CASRRLGTDTQYF
cdr3_nt: TGTGCCAGCAGGCGTTTGGGCACAGATACGCAGTATTTT

j_call: TRBJ1-2
clone_size: .
v_call: TRBV2
d_call: .
cdr3_aa: CASSEVVNYGYTF
cdr3_nt: TGTGCCAGCAGTGAGGTCGTTAACTATGGCTACACCTTC

j_call: TRBJ2-2
clone_size: .
v_call: TRBV4-3
d_call: .
cdr3_aa: CASSQVYLGDGELFF
cdr3_nt: TGCGCCAGCAGCCAAGTTTACTTAGGGGACGGGGAGCTGTTTTTT

j_call: TRBJ2-3
clone_size: .
v_call: TRBV9
d_call: TRBD2
cdr3_aa: CASSDGLVTDTQYF
cdr3_nt: TGTGCCAGCAGCGACGGACTAGTCACAGATACGCAGTATTTT

j_call: TRBJ2-2
clone_size: .
v_call: TRBV21-1
d_call: .
cdr3_aa: CASSKGDANTGELFF
cdr3_nt: TGTGCCAGCAGCAAAGGGGACGCTAACACCGGGGAGCTGTTTTTT

j_call: TRBJ1-1
clone_size: .
v_call: TRBV7-2
d_call: TRBD1
cdr3_aa: CASSPGGTTEAFF
cdr3_nt: TGTGCCAGCAGCCCAGGGGGCACGACTGAAGCTTTCTTT

j_call: TRBJ1-3
clone_size: once
v_call: TRBV10-3
d_call: .
cdr3_aa: CAISDVQGEGNTIYF
cdr3_nt: TGTGCCATCAGTGACGTACAGGGTGAAGGAAACACCATATATTTT

j_call: TRBJ1-5
clone_size: .
v_call: TRBV18
d_call: .
cdr3_aa: CASSQSPGNQPQHF
cdr3_nt: TGTGCCAGCTCCCAGAGTCCCGGAAATCAGCCCCAGCATTTT

j_call: TRBJ2-5
clone_size: .
v_call: TRBV5-6
d_call: .
cdr3_aa: CASSLASQETQYF
cdr3_nt: TGTGCCAGCAGCTTGGCCAGTCAAGAGACCCAGTACTTC

j_call: TRBJ1-6
clone_size: .
v_call: TRBV10-1
d_call: TRBD1
cdr3_aa: CASSSDRASPLHF
cdr3_nt: TGCGCCAGCAGTTCGGACAGGGCTTCACCCCTCCACTTT

j_call: TRBJ1-2
clone_size: .
v_call: TRBV5-5
d_call: .
cdr3_aa: CASSLAGENYGYTF
cdr3_nt: TGTGCCAGCAGCTTGGCCGGGGAGAACTATGGCTACACCTTC

j_call: TRBJ2-6
clone_size: .
v_call: TRBV5-1
d_call: .
cdr3_aa: CASSSGDSGANVLTF
cdr3_nt: TGCGCCAGCAGTTCAGGGGACTCTGGGGCCAACGTCCTGACTTTC

j_call: TRBJ1-4
clone_size: .
v_call: TRBV4-3
d_call: .
cdr3_aa: CASSQEGWGLEKLFF
cdr3_nt: TGCGCCAGCAGCCAAGAAGGGTGGGGATTGGAAAAACTGTTTTTT

j_call: TRBJ1-3
clone_size: .
v_call: TRBV5-1
d_call: .
cdr3_aa: CASSLGTPSSGNTIYF
cdr3_nt: TGCGCCAGCAGCTTGGGGACCCCGAGCTCTGGAAACACCATATATTTT

j_call: TRBJ2-1
clone_size: .
v_call: TRBV20-1
d_call: TRBD2
cdr3_aa: CSAGTSGGQFF
cdr3_nt: TGCAGTGCTGGGACTAGCGGAGGCCAGTTCTTC

j_call: TRBJ2-1
clone_size: .
v_call: TRBV7-3
d_call: .
cdr3_aa: CASSLNLVRDEQFF
cdr3_nt: TGTGCCAGCAGCTTAAATCTAGTTAGGGATGAGCAGTTCTTC

j_call: TRBJ2-1
clone_size: .
v_call: TRBV9
d_call: .
cdr3_aa: CASSVTTGSYNEQFF
cdr3_nt: TGTGCCAGCAGCGTAACGACCGGCTCCTACAATGAGCAGTTCTTC

j_call: TRBJ2-5
clone_size: .
v_call: TRBV24-1
d_call: .
cdr3_aa: CATSDPRGSQETQYF
cdr3_nt: TGTGCCACCAGTGATCCGAGGGGGTCGCAAGAGACCCAGTACTTC

j_call: TRBJ2-3
clone_size: .
v_call: TRBV12-3/TRBV12-4
d_call: .
cdr3_aa: CASSFPDTQYF
cdr3_nt: TGTGCCAGCAGTTTTCCAGATACGCAGTATTTT

j_call: TRBJ2-6
clone_size: .
v_call: TRBV19
d_call: .
cdr3_aa: CASSIPNSGANVLTF
cdr3_nt: TGTGCCAGTAGTATTCCTAACTCTGGGGCCAACGTCCTGACTTTC

j_call: TRBJ2-4
clone_size: .
v_call: TRBV12-3/TRBV12-4
d_call: .
cdr3_aa: CASRKGLDIQYF
cdr3_nt: TGTGCCAGCCGAAAGGGGCTGGACATTCAGTACTTC

j_call: TRBJ2-5
clone_size: once
v_call: TRBV2
d_call: TRBD2
cdr3_aa: CASSGALAGGHETQYF
cdr3_nt: TGTGCCAGCAGTGGGGCACTAGCGGGGGGGCACGAGACCCAGTACTTC

j_call: TRBJ1-2
clone_size: .
v_call: TRBV27
d_call: .
cdr3_aa: CASSSGIYLNYGYTF
cdr3_nt: TGTGCCAGCAGCTCAGGGATTTACCTTAACTATGGCTACACCTTC

j_call: TRBJ2-5
clone_size: .
v_call: TRBV27
d_call: TRBD1
cdr3_aa: CASSSLGQGIETQYF
cdr3_nt: TGTGCCAGCAGTTCGCTAGGACAGGGGATAGAGACCCAGTACTTC